Listed here are 27 T cell receptor beta chains from one sample, sequenced in a study of blood T cell repertoires in COVID-19. The protocol was immunoSEQ multiplex PCR, while the TCRdb copy is restricted to in-frame clones and leaves out a portion. The sample comprises 200,000 to 300,000 clones, about 88% of which are singletons, and approximately 5.1% rests with the top ten. The sequenced sample consisted of peripheral blood. These TCRs come from a woman aged 55-75 years with COVID-19, enrolled during active disease.

J is TRBJ2-3 and V is TRBV14, with 10 bases that match TRBD2. Germline CDR1 reads SGHDN; CDR2 reads FVKESK. This CDR3 region has 18 residues. V trimming: 2 bases; J trimming: 1 base; junction bases outside the gene matches: 9. DNA of the CDR3: TGTGCCAGCAGCCAACGGAGCGGGAGGGCCTCGGGCACAGATACGCAGTATTTT. It codes for CASSQRSGRASGTDTQYF.

The chain combines TRBV18 with TRBJ1-2; 7 bases line up with TRBD1. The CDR3 runs to 15 residues. CDR1 is KGHSH, CDR2 LQKENI, per germline. V lost 8 bases, J lost 4 bases, and 13 bases stayed unmatched. The CDR3 spells CASTLGGQRVYGYTF. In nucleotides, the CDR3 is TGTGCCAGCACCTTAGGGGGACAGCGGGTCTATGGCTACACCTTC. The full variable domain, with the rest looked up from reference TRBV18 and TRBJ1-2, is NAGVMQNPRHLVRRRGQEARLRCSPMKGHSHVYWYRQLPEEGLKFMVYLQKENIIDESGMPKERFSAEFPKEGPSILRIQQVVRGDSAAYFCASTLGGQRVYGYTFGSGTRLTVV.

This clone was seen a handful of times. CDR3 region: CASSKTGGYQPQHF. CDR3 nucleotide sequence: TGTGCCAGCAGTAAAACAGGGGGCTATCAGCCCCAGCATTTT. This chain links TRBV6-2 or TRBV6-3 with TRBJ1-5; 9 nucleotides align to TRBD1. Germline loops: CDR1 MNHEY, CDR2 SVGEGT. V lost 5 bases to trimming and J lost 5 bases; unmatched junction nucleotides: 4. The CDR3 totals 14 residues.

This clone was counted a single time. J is TRBJ1-6 and V is TRBV5-1; no definite D call. V was cut by 7 bases and J by 6 bases, with 17 bases left in between. The germline CDR1 and CDR2 sequences are SGHRS and YFSETQ. CDR3 length equals 15 residues. CDR3 DNA: TGCGCCAGCGCCCCCCGTAGCCCCGGTAATTCACCCCTCCACTTT. As protein: CASAPRSPGNSPLHF.

This sequence joins TRBV6-5 and TRBJ1-6, with D uncertain. The V gene's germline CDR1 is MNHEY and CDR2 SVGAGI. V lost 4 bases and J lost 5, with 6 bases in between. The CDR3 length is 13 residues. CDR3: CASSSGNNSPLHF. The CDR3 coding sequence is TGTGCCAGCAGTTCAGGCAATAATTCACCCCTCCACTTT.

This chain's CDR3 is CASSVTSGRVEQYF. The CDR3 DNA reads as TGCGCCAGCAGCGTGACTAGCGGGAGAGTCGAGCAGTACTTC. This chain uses TRBV5-1 with TRBJ2-7; 12 bases align to TRBD2. The V gene's germline CDR1 is SGHRS and CDR2 YFSETQ. The CDR3 length is 14 residues. The junction had 5 bases not matched to a gene; V was cut back by 4 bases and J by 6 bases.

The V and J genes are TRBV5-1 and TRBJ2-3; 13 positions agree with TRBD2. This CDR3 is built from 17 residues. Trimming took 1 base from V and 3 from J; bases not matched to a gene: 5. CDR1 is SGHRS, CDR2 YFSETQ, per germline. The CDR3 nucleotides are TGCGCCAGCAGCTTGTCGGGACTAGCGGGGCAAACAGATACGCAGTATTTT. Its protein product is CASSLSGLAGQTDTQYF.

This clone came up a few times. This chain joins TRBV7-2 and TRBJ2-7, with D perhaps TRBD1 (5 bases). The germline V gene encodes CDR1 SGHTA and CDR2 FQGNSA. CDR3 length equals 14 residues. The ends were cut back, 3 bases at V and 0 bases at J, with 9 bases in the middle. As DNA, the CDR3 is TGTGCCAGCAGCTTCGACAGAAACTCCTACGAGCAGTACTTC. It specifies CASSFDRNSYEQYF.

Note on this clone: Other DNA variants within this sample encode the same CDR3. This sequence joins TRBV5-1 and TRBJ2-2; D remains ambiguous. The V and J ends lost 0 bases and 6 bases respectively, with 6 bases between them. Germline-derived CDR1 and CDR2 are SGHRS and YFSETQ. This CDR3 has 13 amino acids. CDR3 region: CASSLDSSGELFF. The CDR3 nucleotides read TGCGCCAGCAGCTTGGATAGCTCCGGGGAGCTGTTTTTT.

The rearrangement uses TRBV7-9 and TRBJ1-2, with 9 bases that match TRBD1. The CDR3 extends over 15 amino acids. Germline loops: CDR1 SEHNR, CDR2 FQNEAQ (reference sequence). The V and J ends lost 5 bases and 3 bases, in that order; junction bases with no gene match: 7. The CDR3 loop reads CASSPGTGKHYGYTF. The CDR3 nucleotides read TGTGCCAGCAGCCCGGGGACAGGGAAACACTATGGCTACACCTTC.

The V call is TRBV6-6, the J call TRBJ2-3; D is perhaps TRBD2 (6 bases). CDR3 length equals 12 residues. V was cut by 4 bases and J by 6 bases, with 8 bases left in between. The germline gives CDR1 MNHNY, CDR2 SVGAGI (reference sequence). The CDR3 loop is CASSSSGDTQYF. CDR3 nucleotides: TGTGCCAGCAGTTCAAGCGGGGATACGCAGTATTTT.

The V call is TRBV9, the J call TRBJ2-5; D unclear. The germline gives CDR1 SGDLS, CDR2 YYNGEE. Trimming shortened V by 0 bases and J by 2 bases, and 8 bases separated the two germline ends. This CDR3 region has 14 residues. CDR3 DNA sequence: TGTGCCAGCAGCGTAGCGGCGGAACAAGAGACCCAGTACTTC. Translation: CASSVAAEQETQYF.

The CDR3 loop reads CAWAGGGGTEAFF. CDR3 bases: TGTGCCTGGGCAGGTGGGGGGGGGACTGAAGCTTTCTTT. The chain employs TRBV30 and TRBJ1-1, with TRBD1 as a possible D gene (5 bases). The V gene lost 5 bases and the J gene lost 5 bases, with 15 bases spanning the gap. Looked up from germline, CDR1 is GTSNPN and CDR2 is SVGIG (reference sequence). The CDR3 is 13 amino acids.

The rearrangement joins TRBV7-2 to TRBJ1-2; a weak D match, TRBD1 (6 bases). This CDR3 contains 17 residues. V was trimmed by 4 bases and J by 6 bases, leaving 24 bases between them. In germline, CDR1 is SGHTA, CDR2 FQGNSA. This CDR3 reads CASSWTGTQGRGNGYTF. CDR3 sequence (DNA): TGTGCCAGCAGCTGGACCGGGACCCAGGGGCGAGGGAATGGCTACACCTTC.

The chain has TRBV14 and TRBJ2-7, with 7 positions matching TRBD1. The CDR3 loop spans 13 amino acids. The germline V gene has CDR1 SGHDN and CDR2 FVKESK. Trimming cost V 1 base and J 9 bases; bases outside gene matches: 6. The CDR3 spells CASSQVQGLWQYF. CDR3 bases: TGTGCCAGCAGCCAAGTACAGGGGTTGTGGCAGTACTTC.

As regards this clone: The identical CDR3 is also encoded by other nucleotide sequences in the sample. V and J are TRBV19 and TRBJ1-5, with 7 positions matching TRBD1. The CDR3 contains 13 residues. Germline loops: CDR1 LNHDA, CDR2 SQIVND (reference sequence). The V gene end was trimmed by 4 bases and the J gene end by 7 bases; junction bases not matched to a gene: 4. This CDR3 is CASSRQGGQPQHF. The CDR3 bases are TGTGCCAGTAGTAGACAGGGTGGGCAGCCCCAGCATTTT.

The chain has TRBV24-1 and TRBJ2-1; 7 bases map to TRBD2. This CDR3 contains 16 residues. Trimming cost V 10 bases and J 1 base; bases outside gene matches: 12. Germline V gene lookup returns CDR1 KGHDR and CDR2 SFDVKD. CDR3 sequence reads: CATSPGLGYSYNEQFF. The CDR3 nucleotides read TGTGCCACTAGCCCAGGACTAGGGTATTCCTACAATGAGCAGTTCTTC.

This chain links TRBV28 with TRBJ1-5, with D maybe TRBD1 (5 bases). The CDR3 loop spans 14 amino acids. Germline V gives CDR1 MDHEN, CDR2 SYDVKM. V was pared by 4 bases and J by 2 bases, with 9 bases between. The CDR3: CASSSTGRNQPQHF. In DNA form, the CDR3 reads TGTGCCAGCAGTTCCACAGGACGCAATCAGCCCCAGCATTTT.

This chain joins TRBV19 and TRBJ2-1; 7 bases fit TRBD1. The CDR3 is 15 residues long. With V trimmed by 0 bases and J by 4 bases, 3 bases remained unmatched. Germline-derived CDR1 and CDR2 are LNHDA and SQIVND (reference sequence). CDR3 amino acids: CASSIDQGQYNEQFF. CDR3 DNA: TGTGCCAGTAGTATAGATCAGGGACAGTACAATGAGCAGTTCTTC.

The rearrangement links TRBV13 to TRBJ1-2; TRBD1 might be the D (6 bases). Germline CDR1 reads PRHDT; CDR2 reads FYEKMQ (reference sequence). The CDR3 contains 16 residues. Trimming pared 1 base from V and 5 bases from J, leaving 17 bases between. The CDR3 coding sequence is TGTGCCAGCAGCTTAGCCCCCGACAGGTCCCGGTATGGCTACACCTTC. As protein: CASSLAPDRSRYGYTF.

The chain couples TRBV20-1 to TRBJ2-5; 8 bases are a match to TRBD1. Trimming cost V 3 bases and J 2 bases; bases outside gene matches: 17. Germline V gene data show CDR1 as DFQATT and CDR2 as SNEGSKA (reference sequence). The CDR3 extends over 18 amino acids. DNA of the CDR3: TGCAGTGCTAGTCCAAACTCAGGGGGCGCGATGGGACAAGAGACCCAGTACTTC. This encodes CSASPNSGGAMGQETQYF.

The chain combines TRBV19 with TRBJ1-3; D might be TRBD1 (5 bases). The CDR3 is made up of 14 amino acids. V lost 6 bases to trimming and J lost 2 bases, with 11 bases between them. CDR1 is LNHDA, CDR2 SQIVND, per germline (reference sequence). The CDR3 DNA reads TGTGCCAGTAGCGGGGGAGTTGCTGGAAACACCATATATTTT. It codes for CASSGGVAGNTIYF.

In its sample, this clone was seen a few times. The chain has TRBV7-2 and TRBJ1-6; a weak D match, TRBD1 (5 bases). The V gene lost 0 bases and the J gene lost 1 base, with 7 bases spanning the gap. Germline V lookup: CDR1 SGHTA, CDR2 FQGNSA. The CDR3 contains 16 residues. The CDR3 bases are TGTGCCAGCAGCTTAGCAGGGGCGTCCTATAATTCACCCCTCCACTTT. It is translated as CASSLAGASYNSPLHF.

The chain joins TRBV9 to TRBJ1-5, with TRBD1 as a possible D gene (5 bases). The V and J ends lost 0 bases and 5 bases respectively, with 12 bases between them. The germline V gene encodes CDR1 SGDLS and CDR2 YYNGEE. This CDR3 contains 15 residues. The DNA of the CDR3 is TGTGCCAGCAGCGTAGGGGGCAGGGCCCATCAGCCCCAGCATTTT. It codes for CASSVGGRAHQPQHF.

This clone occurred once. The chain recombines TRBV7-2 with TRBJ1-5; 9 bases agree with TRBD1. V lost 5 bases and J lost 6; bases outside the gene matches: 5. Germline assignment: CDR1 SGHTA and CDR2 FQGNSA. The CDR3 runs 14 residues. This chain's CDR3 is CASSGGQGSQPQHF. CDR3 coding DNA: TGTGCCAGCAGCGGGGGACAGGGATCTCAGCCCCAGCATTTT. The variable domain in full, with the rest retrieved from reference TRBV7-2 and TRBJ1-5, is GAGVSQSPSNKVTEKGKDVELRCDPISGHTALYWYRQSLGQGLEFLIYFQGNSAPDKSGLPSDRFSAERTGGSVSTLTIQRTQQEDSAVYLCASSGGQGSQPQHFGDGTRLSIL.

The genes are TRBV30 and TRBJ1-1, with D perhaps TRBD1 (5 bases). CDR3 length: 13 amino acids. Trimming removed 2 bases at V and 3 bases at J, with 10 bases between. Germline V gives CDR1 GTSNPN, CDR2 SVGIG (reference sequence). The CDR3 DNA is TGTGCCTGGAGTTCCCAGACAGACACTGAAGCTTTCTTT. Encoded protein: CAWSSQTDTEAFF.

The rearrangement links TRBV4-2 to TRBJ2-7; D possibly corresponds to TRBD1 (6 bases). CDR1 and CDR2 from the germline V gene are LGHNA and YNFKEQ. The germline V and J ends were trimmed by 1 base and 0 bases, with 10 bases remaining between them. The CDR3 is made up of 15 amino acids. DNA of the CDR3: TGTGCCAGCAGCCAAGGGGGGCTAAGCTCCTACGAGCAGTACTTC. Translated: CASSQGGLSSYEQYF.